The 16 T cell receptor beta chains given below trace back to one sample, sequenced in a study of blood T cell repertoires in COVID-19 (dated by TCRdb to 2020 to 2021). The receptor library was made with the immunoSEQ multiplex PCR assay. The table was pulled from immuneACCESS by TCRdb, which kept in-frame rearrangements only. Such tables lose some clones; where checked, under half of the loss comes from unresolved V genes, and the rest has no known cause. This sample gives roughly 160,000 clones in total; under 85% of them show up just once. Of the sample, about 12% falls within the top ten clones. The sequenced sample consisted of PBMCs or T cells enriched from blood (not recorded which). The source is a man in his forties or fifties who had recovered from COVID-19.

The chain combines TRBV14 with TRBJ1-1; D possibly corresponds to TRBD1 (5 bases). The CDR3 length is 15 residues. Trimming took 1 base from V and 4 from J, leaving 13 bases between them. Germline CDR1 and CDR2: SGHDN and FVKESK. CDR3 residues: CASSQGRGMGTEAFF. Written as DNA, the CDR3 is TGTGCCAGCAGCCAAGGAAGGGGAATGGGCACTGAAGCTTTCTTT.

V is TRBV5-1 and J is TRBJ2-2, with 7 bases matching TRBD1. With 4 bases clipped from V and 0 bases from J, the junction kept 6 bases outside the gene matches. Germline CDR1 is SGHRS and CDR2 is YFSETQ. This CDR3 region has 16 residues. The CDR3 reads CASSADRPSNTGELFF. In DNA, the CDR3 is TGCGCCAGCAGCGCGGACAGGCCGTCGAACACCGGGGAGCTGTTTTTT.

The chain has TRBV7-9 and TRBJ2-7; D perhaps matches TRBD1 (5 bases). CDR1 is SEHNR and CDR2 is FQNEAQ in the germline V gene (reference sequence). This CDR3 spans 11 amino acids. V was shortened by 3 bases and J by 6 bases, with 6 bases between the two germline ends. The CDR3 region has the DNA TGTGCCAGCAGCTTGGGGCCCGAGCAGTACTTC. Amino acids: CASSLGPEQYF.

The table lists this clone with a count of one. The rearrangement uses TRBV27 and TRBJ2-1, with D tentatively TRBD1 (5 bases). Germline V gene lookup returns CDR1 MNHEY and CDR2 SMNVEV (reference sequence). This CDR3 region has 14 residues. V was pared by 3 bases and J by 6 bases, with 12 bases between. This CDR3 is CASSFAQGANEQFF. In nucleotides, the CDR3 is TGTGCCAGCAGTTTCGCGCAGGGCGCCAATGAGCAGTTCTTC.

Notes on this clone: In the same sample, other DNA sequences code for this CDR3. The chain employs TRBV19 and TRBJ2-6; no definite D call. Germline CDR1 is LNHDA and CDR2 is SQIVND (reference sequence). The CDR3 consists of 14 residues. The germline V and J ends were trimmed by 3 bases and 1 base, with 4 bases remaining between them. In nucleotides, the CDR3 is TGTGCCAGTAGTATCCTATCTGGGGCCAACGTCCTGACTTTC. Translated, it gives CASSILSGANVLTF.

This chain uses TRBV5-4 with TRBJ2-3; 8 bases map to TRBD2. V lost 4 bases to trimming and J lost 4 bases; unmatched junction nucleotides: 5. Germline values: CDR1 SGHNT, CDR2 YYREEE (reference sequence). The CDR3 is made up of 14 amino acids. CDR3 DNA: TGTGCCAGCAGCCTTGGGCGGGGGGCAGATACGCAGTATTTT. It yields the protein CASSLGRGADTQYF. Full variable domain (rest looked up from reference TRBV5-4 and TRBJ2-3): ETGVTQSPTHLIKTRGQQVTLRCSSQSGHNTVSWYQQALGQGPQFIFQYYREEENGRGNFPPRFSGLQFPNYSSELNVNALELDDSALYLCASSLGRGADTQYFGPGTRLTVL.

V is TRBV27 and J is TRBJ1-1; D call uncertain. Trimming pared 0 bases from V and 9 bases from J, leaving 14 bases between. CDR3 length: 14 residues. Germline loops: CDR1 MNHEY, CDR2 SMNVEV (reference sequence). The DNA for the CDR3 is TGTGCCAGCAGTTTATCGAGGTCTCTACGGCAAGCTTTCTTT. This gives the protein CASSLSRSLRQAFF.

The chain couples TRBV5-4 to TRBJ2-1; tentative D call: TRBD2 (5 bases). The CDR3 sequence is 16 residues long. Trimming took 0 bases from V and 1 from J, leaving 11 bases between them. Germline assignment: CDR1 SGHNT and CDR2 YYREEE (reference sequence). The CDR3 loop reads CASSLGRTQSYNEQFF. The CDR3 DNA is TGTGCCAGCAGCTTGGGCCGGACTCAGTCCTACAATGAGCAGTTCTTC.

The V gene is TRBV20-1, the J gene TRBJ1-1, with D possibly TRBD1 on 5 matching bases. Trimming stripped 6 bases from V and 4 bases from J, with 9 bases between. Germline V gene data show CDR1 as DFQATT and CDR2 as SNEGSKA (reference sequence). The CDR3 has 11 residues. The CDR3 protein is CSAPRGTEAFF. The DNA for the CDR3 is TGCAGTGCCCCAAGGGGCACTGAAGCTTTCTTT.

V usage is TRBV4-2 and J usage is TRBJ1-4; 11 bases are a match to TRBD1. The CDR3 sequence is 16 residues long. Germline trimming cut 4 bases from V and 7 bases from J; bases unmatched to any gene: 8. CDR1 LGHNA and CDR2 YNFKEQ come from the germline V gene. The CDR3 here is CASSRGTGGGGEKLFF. The CDR3 DNA reads TGTGCCAGCAGCCGAGGGACAGGGGGGGGTGGTGAAAAACTGTTTTTT.

The J gene is TRBJ2-1, the V gene TRBV10-3; 7 bases align to TRBD2. The germline CDR1 and CDR2 sequences are ENHRY and SYGVKD. The CDR3 totals 14 residues. Trimming took 3 bases from V and 5 from J; bases not matched to a gene: 4. The CDR3 here is CAISESSGDNEQFF. Here the CDR3 DNA reads TGTGCCATCAGTGAAAGCAGCGGGGACAATGAGCAGTTCTTC.

The V and J genes are TRBV7-6 and TRBJ2-2; unclear D gene. This CDR3 comprises 15 residues. V gave up 2 bases and J gave up 1 base, with 8 bases separating them. Looked up from germline, CDR1 is SGHVS and CDR2 is FNYEAQ. CDR3 sequence: CASSLLPGNTGELFF. CDR3 sequence (DNA): TGTGCCAGCAGCTTATTGCCGGGGAACACCGGGGAGCTGTTTTTT.

The genes are TRBV9 and TRBJ1-6; 8 positions agree with TRBD1. The CDR3 loop spans 15 amino acids. J gave up 5 bases and V 4 bases, and 5 bases lay outside the gene matches. CDR1 is SGDLS, CDR2 YYNGEE, per germline. DNA of the CDR3: TGTGCCAGCAGCTTCCGGACAGGGAATAATTCACCCCTCCACTTT. This gives the protein CASSFRTGNNSPLHF.

This rearrangement joins TRBV2 to TRBJ2-7; D perhaps matches TRBD1 (6 bases). This CDR3 comprises 17 residues. Germline V gives CDR1 SNHLY, CDR2 FYNNEI. V was clipped by 5 bases and J by 0 bases, with 20 bases between them. The CDR3 is CASSSPSGTPPSYEQYF. The DNA for the CDR3 is TGTGCCAGCAGTTCGCCCTCCGGGACACCTCCCTCCTACGAGCAGTACTTC. The full variable domain, in which reference TRBV2 and TRBJ2-7 provide the parts outside the CDR3, is EPEVTQTPSHQVTQMGQEVILRCVPISNHLYFYWYRQILGQKVEFLVSFYNNEISEKSEIFDDQFSVERPDGSNFTLKIRSTKLEDSAMYFCASSSPSGTPPSYEQYFGPGTRLTVT.

The V and J genes are TRBV30 and TRBJ1-2, with D hard to call. Trimming removed 4 bases from V and 7 bases from J, with 13 bases in between. Germline V gene lookup returns CDR1 GTSNPN and CDR2 SVGIG (reference sequence). This CDR3 is 12 amino acids long. The CDR3 loop is CAWMVKSVGYTF. The CDR3 nucleotides are TGTGCCTGGATGGTCAAATCGGTTGGCTACACCTTC.

V gene TRBV19 combines with J gene TRBJ1-6; 7 nucleotides line up with TRBD1. Germline-derived CDR1 and CDR2 are LNHDA and SQIVND (reference sequence). V trimming: 5 bases; J trimming: 7 bases; junction bases outside the gene matches: 11. This CDR3 has 16 residues. The CDR3 is CASSARTGAPNSPLHF. CDR3 sequence (DNA): TGTGCCAGTAGTGCCCGGACAGGAGCCCCCAATTCACCCCTCCACTTT. The full variable domain, with the rest looked up from reference TRBV19 and TRBJ1-6, is DGGITQSPKYLFRKEGQNVTLSCEQNLNHDAMYWYRQDPGQGLRLIYYSQIVNDFQKGDIAEGYSVSREKKESFPLTVTSAQKNPTAFYLCASSARTGAPNSPLHFGNGTRLTVT.